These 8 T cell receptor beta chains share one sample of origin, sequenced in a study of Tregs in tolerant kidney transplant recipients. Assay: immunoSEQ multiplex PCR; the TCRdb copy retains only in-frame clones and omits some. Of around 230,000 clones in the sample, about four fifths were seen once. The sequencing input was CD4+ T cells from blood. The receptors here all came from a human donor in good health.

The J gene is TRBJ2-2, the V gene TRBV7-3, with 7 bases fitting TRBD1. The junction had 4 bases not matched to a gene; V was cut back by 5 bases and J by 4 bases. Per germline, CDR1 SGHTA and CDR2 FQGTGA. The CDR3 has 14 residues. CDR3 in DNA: TGTGCCAGCAGCCCCACAGGGGTCACCGGGGAGCTGTTTTTT. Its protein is CASSPTGVTGELFF. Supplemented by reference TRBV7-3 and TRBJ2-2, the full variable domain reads GAGVSQTPSNKVTEKGKYVELRCDPISGHTALYWYRQSLGQGPEFLIYFQGTGAADDSGLPNDRFFAVRPEGSVSTLKIQRTERGDSAVYLCASSPTGVTGELFFGEGSRLTVL.

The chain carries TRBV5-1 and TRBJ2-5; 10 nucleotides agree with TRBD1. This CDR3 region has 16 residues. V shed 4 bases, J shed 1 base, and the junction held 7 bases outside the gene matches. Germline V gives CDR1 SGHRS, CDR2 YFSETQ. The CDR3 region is CASSSGTGASQETQYF. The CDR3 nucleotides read TGCGCCAGCAGCAGCGGGACAGGGGCATCCCAAGAGACCCAGTACTTC.

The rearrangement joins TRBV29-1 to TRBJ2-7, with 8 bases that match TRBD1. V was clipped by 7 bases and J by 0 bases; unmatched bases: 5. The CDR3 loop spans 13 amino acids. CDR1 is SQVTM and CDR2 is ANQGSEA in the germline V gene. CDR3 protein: CSARQGFSYEQYF. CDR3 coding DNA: TGCAGCGCAAGACAGGGGTTCTCCTACGAGCAGTACTTC.

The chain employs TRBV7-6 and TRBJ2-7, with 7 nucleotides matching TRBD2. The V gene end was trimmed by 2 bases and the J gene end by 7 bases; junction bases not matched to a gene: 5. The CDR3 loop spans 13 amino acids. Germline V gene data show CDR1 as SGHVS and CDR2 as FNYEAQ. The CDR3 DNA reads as TGTGCCAGCAGCTTAAGCGGGGCCAAGGAGCAGTACTTC. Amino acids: CASSLSGAKEQYF. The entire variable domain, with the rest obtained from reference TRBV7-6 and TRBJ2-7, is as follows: GAGVSQSPRYKVTKRGQDVALRCDPISGHVSLYWYRQALGQGPEFLTYFNYEAQQDKSGLPNDRFSAERPEGSISTLTIQRTEQRDSAMYRCASSLSGAKEQYFGPGTRLTVT.

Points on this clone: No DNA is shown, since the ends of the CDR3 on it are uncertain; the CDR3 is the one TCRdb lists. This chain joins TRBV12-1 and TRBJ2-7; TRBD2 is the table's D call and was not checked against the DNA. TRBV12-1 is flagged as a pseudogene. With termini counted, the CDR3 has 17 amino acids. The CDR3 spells CASSFVARGSIPYEQYF.

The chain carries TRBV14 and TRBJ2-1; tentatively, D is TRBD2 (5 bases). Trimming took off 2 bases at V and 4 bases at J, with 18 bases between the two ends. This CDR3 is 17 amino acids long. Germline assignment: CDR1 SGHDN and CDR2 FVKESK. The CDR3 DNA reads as TGTGCCAGCAGCCAAAGGAGGCAAGGCGGGTTATACAATGAGCAGTTCTTC. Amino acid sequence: CASSQRRQGGLYNEQFF.

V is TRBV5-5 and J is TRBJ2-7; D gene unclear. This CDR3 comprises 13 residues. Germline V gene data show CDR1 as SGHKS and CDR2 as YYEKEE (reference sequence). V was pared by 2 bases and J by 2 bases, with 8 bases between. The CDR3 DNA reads TGTGCCAGCAGCTTAGGAGACACCTACGAGCAGTACTTC. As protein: CASSLGDTYEQYF.

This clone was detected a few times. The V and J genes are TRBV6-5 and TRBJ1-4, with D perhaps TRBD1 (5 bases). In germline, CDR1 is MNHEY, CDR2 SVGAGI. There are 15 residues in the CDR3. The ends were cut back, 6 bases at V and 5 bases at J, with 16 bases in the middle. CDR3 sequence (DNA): TGTGCCAGCAGCCTCAGAAGGGACCCCAATGAAAAACTGTTTTTT. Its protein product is CASSLRRDPNEKLFF.